The 15 T cell receptor beta chains below were found in one sample sequenced in a study of cytomegalovirus exposure and HLA in healthy donors. The PCR employed 60 Vbeta primers together with 13 Jbeta primers. This table comes from immunoSEQ multiplex PCR, and its TCRdb copy is limited to in-frame clones, with some not included. This repertoire shows some 130,000 clones, 65% to 80% found once; its top ten account for about 6.8%. What was sequenced was PBMCs. The receptors derive from a man between 40 and 49 years old in good health and CMV-seropositive.

This chain connects TRBV27 to TRBJ2-5; no reliable D call. Germline CDR1 is MNHEY and CDR2 is SMNVEV (reference sequence). This CDR3 is 15 amino acids long. With 5 bases removed from V and 2 bases from J, the gap between germline ends came to 15 bases. DNA of the CDR3: TGTGCCAGCAGTGGTCCTGGGCCGGTTCAAGAGACCCAGTACTTC. Translating gives CASSGPGPVQETQYF.

The chain employs TRBV18 and TRBJ1-6, with D perhaps TRBD1 (6 bases). The CDR3 sequence is 15 residues long. Looked up from germline, CDR1 is KGHSH and CDR2 is LQKENI. Deletions cut 4 bases from V and 7 bases from J, with 14 bases between. CDR3 sequence: CASSHGQLYNSPLHF. The CDR3 DNA follows: TGTGCCAGCTCACACGGACAGCTCTACAATTCACCCCTCCACTTT.

This CDR3 is CASGELGRGETQYF. CDR3 sequence (DNA): TGTGCCAGCGGAGAGTTGGGCAGGGGAGAGACCCAGTACTTC. J is TRBJ2-5 and V is TRBV6-6; TRBD1 might be the D (6 bases). CDR1 and CDR2 (germline): MNHNY, SVGAGI (reference sequence). The germline V and J ends were trimmed by 8 bases and 4 bases, with 17 bases remaining between them. The CDR3 is made up of 14 amino acids.

The chain couples TRBV11-2 to TRBJ2-7; 9 bases map to TRBD1. CDR3 size: 15 residues. The germline gives CDR1 SGHAT, CDR2 FQNNGV. V trimming: 1 base; J trimming: 5 bases; junction bases outside the gene matches: 6. The CDR3 sequence is CASSLAGQGGDEQYF. CDR3 coding DNA: TGTGCCAGCAGCTTAGCGGGACAGGGTGGTGACGAGCAGTACTTC.

This clone was observed a few times. CDR3 sequence reads: CASRFPGLAGVNNEQFF. The DNA of the CDR3 is TGTGCCAGCAGATTTCCGGGACTAGCGGGAGTAAACAATGAGCAGTTCTTC. The genes are TRBV2 and TRBJ2-1; 14 bases fit TRBD2. Germline V CDR1 and CDR2: SNHLY, FYNNEI. V dropped 6 bases and J dropped 5; count of bases not matched to a gene: 9. CDR3 length: 17 residues.

This rearrangement joins TRBV7-2 to TRBJ2-7; 8 bases map to TRBD1. CDR1 and CDR2 from the germline V gene are SGHTA and FQGNSA. Germline trimming cut 6 bases from V and 6 bases from J; bases unmatched to any gene: 1. This CDR3 is built from 11 residues. DNA for the CDR3: TGTGCCAGCAGTACAGGGGGCGAGCAGTACTTC. Residues: CASSTGGEQYF.

This clone was observed a single time. The chain uses TRBV9 and TRBJ1-1, with D tentatively TRBD1 (6 bases). Per the germline V gene, CDR1 is SGDLS and CDR2 is YYNGEE. Trimming removed 4 bases at V and 6 bases at J, with 19 bases between. The length of the CDR3 is 15 residues. CDR3 loop: CASSSGFGGASEAFF. As DNA, the CDR3 is TGTGCCAGCAGCTCAGGATTTGGGGGGGCATCTGAAGCTTTCTTT.

The gene calls are TRBV18 and TRBJ2-1; the match to TRBD2 covers 11 bases. CDR1 and CDR2 from the germline V gene are KGHSH and LQKENI. This CDR3 is built from 15 residues. V gave up 6 bases and J gave up 4 bases; unmatched junction bases: 5. CDR3 sequence reads: CASSPGTSGYNEQFF. The CDR3 nucleotides are TGTGCCAGCTCCCCCGGGACTAGCGGTTACAATGAGCAGTTCTTC.

V usage is TRBV28 and J usage is TRBJ1-5; D gene uncertain. The germline V and J ends were trimmed by 6 bases and 5 bases, with 8 bases remaining between them. Germline CDR1 and CDR2: MDHEN and SYDVKM. The CDR3 totals 12 residues. CDR3 DNA sequence: TGTGCCAGCAGCCCCCTCGATCAGCCCCAGCATTTT. This translates into CASSPLDQPQHF.

The genes are TRBV18 and TRBJ1-2; TRBD1 matches 7 bases. There are 13 residues in the CDR3. Germline V gene sequence: CDR1 KGHSH, CDR2 LQKENI. J gave up 7 bases and V 4 bases, and 6 bases lay outside the gene matches. The CDR3 DNA follows: TGTGCCAGCTCACGGGACAGCCTCGGTGGCTACACCTTC. It translates to CASSRDSLGGYTF.

CDR3 sequence: CASSLGSLATYNEQFF. The CDR3, as DNA: TGTGCCAGCAGCTTAGGATCCCTAGCAACCTACAATGAGCAGTTCTTC. The chain employs TRBV7-9 and TRBJ2-1; the D gene is possibly TRBD2 (5 bases). This CDR3 is 16 amino acids long. Germline V lookup: CDR1 SEHNR, CDR2 FQNEAQ (reference sequence). The ends were cut back, 1 base at V and 2 bases at J, with 12 bases in the middle.

This clone was picked up a small number of times. The chain has TRBV28 and TRBJ2-7; TRBD2 aligns across 10 bases. The CDR3 has 14 residues. V gave up 8 bases and J gave up 3 bases; unmatched junction bases: 7. CDR1 is MDHEN and CDR2 is SYDVKM in the germline V gene. The CDR3 nucleotides read TGTGCCAGCGGATTACTAGCGGGGATCTACGAGCAGTACTTC. It encodes CASGLLAGIYEQYF.

Turning to this clone: An end of the junction differs from the germline gene, which may be a read error. The genes are TRBV7-9 and TRBJ2-7; a possible D gene is TRBD1 (5 bases). In germline, CDR1 is SEHNR, CDR2 FQNEAQ (reference sequence). This CDR3 region has 15 residues. The CDR3 spells CSSSLGQGKAYEQYF. In DNA form, the CDR3 reads TGTTCCAGCAGCTTAGGTCAGGGAAAAGCCTACGAGCAGTACTTC.

The J gene is TRBJ1-1, the V gene TRBV19, with a weak D call TRBD1 (5 bases). The CDR3 has 15 residues. V was cut by 2 bases and J by 0 bases, with 10 bases left in between. Germline assignment: CDR1 LNHDA and CDR2 SQIVND (reference sequence). CDR3 sequence reads: CASSIHRMMNTEAFF. In nucleotides, the CDR3 is TGTGCCAGTAGTATACACAGGATGATGAACACTGAAGCTTTCTTT.

V gene TRBV19 combines with J gene TRBJ1-1, with TRBD1 matching 11 bases. Germline CDR1 reads LNHDA; CDR2 reads SQIVND (reference sequence). The V and J ends lost 4 bases and 2 bases, in that order; junction bases with no gene match: 6. This CDR3 has 16 amino acids. This CDR3 reads CASSRGQGELNTEAFF. The CDR3 DNA is TGTGCCAGTAGTAGGGGACAGGGGGAACTAAACACTGAAGCTTTCTTT.